The present T cell receptor beta chain was sequenced within a study of cytomegalovirus exposure and HLA in healthy donors. Study details: An early data release held 75 million to 100 million unique TCRs from HLA-typed donors.

Every donor was a healthy person donating bone marrow. To note about this clone: Antigen unknown.

The V gene's germline CDR1 is GTSNPN and CDR2 SVGIG (reference sequence). V shed 7 bases and J shed 3 bases, with 15 bases lying between them. The CDR3 has 13 residues. The PCR made use of 60 Vbeta and 13 Jbeta primers. The table came from immunoSEQ multiplex PCR; TCRdb's copy has only in-frame clones and leaves some out. The sample gives about 160,000 clones, approximately 80% of which show up once; about 10% is in the top ten. Findings and limits, study-wide: Associated with cytomegalovirus, according to the listing, were approximately 160 TCR beta chains. A cluster of highly shared sequence variants was likely a sequencing artifact.

The chain combines TRBV30 with TRBJ1-2; a weak D match, TRBD1 (6 bases). The sample consisted of PBMCs. This receptor was identified in a man aged 50-59 years in good health and CMV-seropositive. The CDR3 nucleotides read TGTGCCTTTCAAAACAGGGTTCACTATGGCTACACCTTC. Its protein product is CAFQNRVHYGYTF.